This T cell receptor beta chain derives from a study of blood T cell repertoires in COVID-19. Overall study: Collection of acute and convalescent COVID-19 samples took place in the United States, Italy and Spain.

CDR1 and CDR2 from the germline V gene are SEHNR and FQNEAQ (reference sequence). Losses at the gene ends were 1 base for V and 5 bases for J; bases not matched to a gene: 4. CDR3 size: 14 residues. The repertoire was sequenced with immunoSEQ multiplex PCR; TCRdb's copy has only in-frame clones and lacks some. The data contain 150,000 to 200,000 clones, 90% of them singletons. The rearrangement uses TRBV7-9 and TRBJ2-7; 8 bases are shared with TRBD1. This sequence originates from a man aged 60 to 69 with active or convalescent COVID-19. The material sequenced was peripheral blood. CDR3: CASSLVGQADEQYF. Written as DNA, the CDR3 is TGTGCCAGCAGCTTAGTGGGACAGGCCGACGAGCAGTACTTC.